This is a list of T cell receptor beta chains from one sample in a study of blood T cell repertoires in COVID-19. TCRdb keeps only in-frame clones here, not all; method: immunoSEQ multiplex PCR. The top ten clones hold less than 8.5% of a sample with roughly 120,000 clones, more than 70% of them seen once. The sequenced material came from peripheral blood. Receptors originate from a woman aged 70-85 years who had recovered from COVID-19. Both conserved end residues are part of each CDR3. Each record gives: D gene, V gene, clone size, J gene, CDR3 protein, CDR3 DNA. A D gene is named only where the DNA matches it firmly. A row's size may be missing; if present it is once, few, many or a size class.

.	TRBV9	.	TRBJ1-6	CASSVGSGDGSPLHF	TGTGCCAGCAGCGTAGGTTCAGGGGACGGTTCACCCCTCCACTTT
TRBD2	TRBV5-6	.	TRBJ2-1	CASSLEAGDEQFF	TGTGCCAGCAGCTTGGAAGCGGGGGATGAGCAGTTCTTC
.	TRBV5-6	.	TRBJ1-2	CASGTSTSGSYGYTF	TGTGCCAGCGGGACATCCACGTCTGGCTCCTATGGCTACACCTTC
.	TRBV2	.	TRBJ2-7	CASSLGQGPYEQYF	TGTGCCAGCAGCCTGGGGCAAGGACCTTACGAGCAGTACTTC
TRBD2	TRBV24-1	once	TRBJ2-3	CATSGGTGLALFLADTQYF	TGTGCCACCAGTGGAGGAACGGGACTAGCGCTTTTCCTGGCAGATACGCAGTATTTT
TRBD1	TRBV28	.	TRBJ1-4	CASSLDRGREKLFF	TGTGCCAGCAGTCTGGACAGGGGACGGGAAAAACTGTTTTTT
.	TRBV6-1	.	TRBJ2-1	CASSEEPPVQFF	TGTGCCAGCAGTGAAGAGCCACCTGTGCAGTTCTTC
TRBD1	TRBV6-5	once	TRBJ2-1	CASSYVGQDNEQFF	TGTGCCAGCAGTTACGTAGGACAGGACAATGAGCAGTTCTTC
.	TRBV2	few	TRBJ2-3	CASSVDRTSTDTQYF	TGTGCCAGCAGTGTAGACAGAACTAGCACAGATACGCAGTATTTT
.	TRBV4-2	.	TRBJ1-1	CASSQDGRPGLTEAFF	TGTGCCAGCAGCCAAGATGGCCGTCCGGGGTTGACTGAAGCTTTCTTT
TRBD2	TRBV5-1	.	TRBJ2-7	CASSLEAGGQYEQYF	TGCGCCAGCAGCTTGGAGGCGGGGGGGCAATACGAGCAGTACTTC
.	TRBV14	.	TRBJ1-1	CASSQDTNTEAFF	TGTGCCAGCAGCCAAGATACAAATACTGAAGCTTTCTTT
TRBD2	TRBV7-9	.	TRBJ2-2	CASSPGLAGTGELFF	TGTGCCAGCAGCCCTGGACTAGCGGGAACCGGGGAGCTGTTTTTT
TRBD1	TRBV3-1/TRBV3-2	.	TRBJ1-4	CASSYRGVNEKLFF	TGTGCCAGCAGTTACAGGGGGGTCAATGAAAAACTGTTTTTT
TRBD1	TRBV2	.	TRBJ2-2	CASRRQGWGTGELFF	TGTGCCAGCAGGCGACAGGGGTGGGGGACCGGGGAGCTGTTTTTT
TRBD1	TRBV7-2	.	TRBJ1-2	CASTETGDRGYGYTF	TGTGCCAGCACCGAAACCGGGGACAGGGGATATGGCTACACCTTC
TRBD1	TRBV9	once	TRBJ1-1	CASTRDRGQGTEAFF	TGTGCCAGCACCCGGGACAGGGGTCAGGGCACTGAAGCTTTCTTT
.	TRBV19	.	TRBJ1-4	CASRGGRLGEKLFF	TGTGCCAGTAGGGGGGGACGGCTCGGTGAAAAACTGTTTTTT
.	TRBV4-3	.	TRBJ1-3	CASSQEGPRFSGNTIYF	TGCGCCAGCAGCCAAGAGGGGCCACGCTTCTCTGGAAACACCATATATTTT
.	TRBV19	.	TRBJ1-2	CASSIGRNYGYTF	TGTGCCAGTAGTATTGGCCGTAACTATGGCTACACCTTC
.	TRBV4-2	.	TRBJ2-5	CASSQVSEETQYF	TGTGCCAGCAGCCAAGTATCTGAAGAGACCCAGTACTTC
TRBD2	TRBV10-3	.	TRBJ2-7	CAISRTSGSSYEQYF	TGTGCCATCAGCCGAACTAGCGGAAGCTCCTACGAGCAGTACTTC
.	TRBV6-2/TRBV6-3	.	TRBJ1-1	CASSPHRGSGTEAFF	TGTGCCAGCAGTCCACATAGGGGGTCTGGCACTGAAGCTTTCTTT
.	TRBV5-4	.	TRBJ2-5	CASSLSGEETQYF	TGTGCCAGCAGCCTCTCGGGGGAAGAGACCCAGTACTTC
.	TRBV30	.	TRBJ1-3	CAWSSLSGNTIYF	TGTGCCTGGAGTTCTCTCTCTGGAAACACCATATATTTT
.	TRBV10-3	once	TRBJ1-4	CAISEADSRNEKLFF	TGTGCCATCAGTGAGGCTGACAGTCGAAATGAAAAACTGTTTTTT
.	TRBV14	.	TRBJ2-5	CASSSTRLNQETQYF	TGTGCCAGCAGCTCGACCAGACTAAATCAAGAGACCCAGTACTTC
TRBD1	TRBV6-5	.	TRBJ2-7	CASTQRGQGAVEQYF	TGTGCCAGCACGCAAAGGGGACAGGGGGCAGTCGAGCAGTACTTC
TRBD1	TRBV6-2/TRBV6-3	.	TRBJ2-2	CASSYSSPGTGDTGELFF	TGTGCCAGCAGTTACTCGAGTCCTGGGACAGGAGACACCGGGGAGCTGTTTTTT
TRBD1	TRBV27	.	TRBJ1-1	CASSLWDRGIAFF	TGTGCCAGCAGTTTATGGGACAGGGGGATAGCTTTCTTT
.	TRBV4-2	.	TRBJ2-1	CASSRQRSLYDEQFF	TGTGCCAGCAGCCGTCAAAGGAGCCTTTACGATGAGCAGTTCTTC
.	TRBV3-1/TRBV3-2	.	TRBJ2-1	CASSRLRWSQGTEQFF	TGTGCCAGCAGCCGCCTTCGATGGAGCCAGGGGACTGAGCAGTTCTTC
TRBD2	TRBV7-2	.	TRBJ2-7	CASSLRRESSYEQYF	TGTGCCAGCAGCTTAAGGCGGGAGAGCTCCTACGAGCAGTACTTC
.	TRBV7-9	.	TRBJ1-5	CASSQGTTYNQPQHF	TGTGCCAGCAGTCAAGGGACTACGTACAATCAGCCCCAGCATTTT
TRBD2	TRBV10-3	.	TRBJ2-5	CATLRGTSRVTEPQETQYF	TGTGCCACCCTGAGAGGGACTAGCAGGGTTACCGAGCCCCAAGAGACCCAGTACTTC
TRBD2	TRBV12-5	.	TRBJ2-3	CASGLVGGDTQYF	TGTGCTAGTGGTTTGGTGGGAGGGGATACGCAGTATTTT
.	TRBV28	.	TRBJ1-5	CASSFGQHNQPQHF	TGTGCCAGCAGTTTTGGGCAGCACAATCAGCCCCAGCATTTT
TRBD1	TRBV2	.	TRBJ2-3	CASSEGQGADTQYF	TGTGCCAGCAGTGAAGGGCAGGGGGCAGATACGCAGTATTTT
TRBD2	TRBV27	.	TRBJ2-3	CASSHLGGGGGTDTQYF	TGTGCCAGCAGTCATCTGGGCGGGGGGGGAGGCACAGATACGCAGTATTTT
.	TRBV24-1	.	TRBJ2-1	CATSVGGLQFF	TGTGCCACCAGTGTCGGCGGGTTGCAGTTCTTC
TRBD1	TRBV7-2	.	TRBJ1-2	CASSAFRGPYGYTF	TGTGCCAGCAGCGCGTTCAGGGGGCCCTATGGCTACACCTTC
TRBD2	TRBV20-1	once	TRBJ2-7	CSASGAGGGQSSYEQYF	TGCAGTGCTAGTGGTGCCGGCGGGGGGCAGAGCTCCTACGAGCAGTACTTC
TRBD2	TRBV28	.	TRBJ2-2	CASSSPGGYTGELFF	TGTGCCAGCAGTTCCCCGGGAGGTTACACCGGGGAGCTGTTTTTT
.	TRBV6-6	.	TRBJ2-7	CASGPGETYEQYF	TGTGCCAGCGGCCCCGGGGAGACCTACGAGCAGTACTTC
.	TRBV10-3	.	TRBJ2-2	CAIGERRELFF	TGTGCCATCGGGGAGCGTCGGGAGCTGTTTTTT
TRBD2	TRBV4-1	.	TRBJ2-1	CASSQERASGRPHNEQFF	TGCGCCAGCAGCCAAGAACGGGCTAGCGGGAGACCCCACAATGAGCAGTTCTTC
TRBD2	TRBV7-8	.	TRBJ2-5	CASSFTVLAGARETQYF	TGTGCCAGCAGCTTCACCGTACTAGCGGGGGCCCGAGAGACCCAGTACTTC
TRBD2	TRBV9	.	TRBJ2-1	CASSSLAGAYNEQFF	TGTGCCAGCAGCTCCCTAGCGGGAGCCTACAATGAGCAGTTCTTC
TRBD1	TRBV29-1	.	TRBJ1-3	CSVEGQGGNTIYF	TGCAGCGTTGAAGGACAGGGCGGAAACACCATATATTTT
.	TRBV4-3	.	TRBJ1-3	CASSQGVTGNTIYF	TGCGCCAGCAGCCAAGGAGTAACTGGAAACACCATATATTTT
.	TRBV2	.	TRBJ1-1	CASSSTGGGNTEAFF	TGTGCCAGCAGCTCAACAGGCGGGGGTAACACTGAAGCTTTCTTT
.	TRBV5-1	.	TRBJ2-7	CASSSAYEQYF	TGCGCCAGCAGCTCCGCCTACGAGCAGTACTTC